The following is a T cell receptor (beta chain) sequence with its context. CDR1 is SNHLY and CDR2 is FYNNEI in the germline V gene. CDR3 length: 13 amino acids. Trimming took off 6 bases at V and 3 bases at J, with 8 bases between the two ends. This record belongs to a study of a mutant IDH1 vaccine in newly diagnosed glioma. On the study more broadly: Treatment recipients were about 62% male and around 40% female, and their mean age was 40.4 years.

Time point meaning: baseline, week 1 (first vaccination visit). Treatment here: pre-vaccination baseline after standard-of-care therapy. Donors' newly diagnosed IDH1-mutant WHO grade 3 or 4 astrocytomas lacked nuclear ATRX. Profiled with immunoSEQ multiplex PCR; TCRdb holds only in-frame clones, not every one. The table includes around 50,000 clones, just over 85% detected once. The TCR comes from a man in his forties with glioma. The sample was PBMCs, taken from a glioma patient treated with radiotherapy, temozolomide or both. This chain joins TRBV2 and TRBJ1-4, with D unresolved. The CDR3 region is CASRRTSNEKLFF. The CDR3 region has the DNA TGTGCCAGCAGACGTACATCTAATGAAAAACTGTTTTTT. The whole variable domain, filled in from reference TRBV2 and TRBJ1-4, reads EPEVTQTPSHQVTQMGQEVILRCVPISNHLYFYWYRQILGQKVEFLVSFYNNEISEKSEIFDDQFSVERPDGSNFTLKIRSTKLEDSAMYFCASRRTSNEKLFFGSGTQLSVL.